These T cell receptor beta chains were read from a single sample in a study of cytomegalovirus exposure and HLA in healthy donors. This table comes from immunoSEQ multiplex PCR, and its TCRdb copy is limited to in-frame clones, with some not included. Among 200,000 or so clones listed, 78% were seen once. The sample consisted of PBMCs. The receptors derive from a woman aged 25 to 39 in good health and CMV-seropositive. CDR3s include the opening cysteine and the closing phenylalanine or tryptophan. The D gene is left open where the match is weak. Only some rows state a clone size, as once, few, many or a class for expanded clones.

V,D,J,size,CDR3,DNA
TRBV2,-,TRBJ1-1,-,CASSPGGRTEAFF,TGTGCCAGCAGCCCCGGGGGGCGGACTGAAGCTTTCTTT
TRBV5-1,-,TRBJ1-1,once,CASSLPTGETSNTEAFF,TGCGCCAGCAGCTTGCCTACGGGGGAAACCTCGAACACTGAAGCTTTCTTT
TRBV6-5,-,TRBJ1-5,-,CASSYSYGQPQHF,TGTGCCAGCAGTTACTCGTACGGTCAGCCCCAGCATTTT
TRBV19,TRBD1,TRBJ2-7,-,CASSNRGSYEQYF,TGTGCCAGTAGTAACAGGGGATCCTACGAGCAGTACTTC
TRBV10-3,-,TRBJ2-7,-,CAISESSCEQYF,TGTGCCATCAGTGAGTCGTCCTGTGAGCAGTACTTC
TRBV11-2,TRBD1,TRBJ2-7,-,CASSSPGQSLYPIYEQYF,TGTGCCAGCAGCTCTCCGGGACAGAGCCTTTACCCTATCTACGAGCAGTACTTC
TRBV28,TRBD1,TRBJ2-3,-,CASSFPTTGGRTDTQYF,TGTGCCAGCAGTTTCCCGACGACAGGGGGCCGCACAGATACGCAGTATTTT
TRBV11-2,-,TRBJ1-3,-,CASSPGGNTIYF,TGTGCCAGCAGCCCGGGGGGAAACACCATATATTTT
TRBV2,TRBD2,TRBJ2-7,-,CASSIAGNWEQYF,TGTGCCAGCAGCATAGCGGGAAATTGGGAGCAGTACTTC
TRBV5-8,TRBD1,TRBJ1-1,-,CASSLEGTGVMNTEAFF,TGTGCCAGCAGCTTAGAAGGGACAGGAGTGATGAACACTGAAGCTTTCTTT
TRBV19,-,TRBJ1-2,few,CASSIYGADYGYTF,TGTGCCAGTAGTATATATGGGGCTGACTATGGCTACACCTTC
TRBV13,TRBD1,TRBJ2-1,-,CASSPGPGGSYNEQFF,TGTGCCAGCAGCCCCGGACCAGGGGGCTCCTACAATGAGCAGTTCTTC
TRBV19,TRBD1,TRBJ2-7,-,CASSTPGQVAYEQYF,TGTGCCAGTAGTACCCCGGGACAGGTCGCCTACGAGCAGTACTTC
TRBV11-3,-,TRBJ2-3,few,CASSFGTLDTDTQYF,TGTGCCAGCAGCTTCGGGACACTAGACACAGATACGCAGTATTTT
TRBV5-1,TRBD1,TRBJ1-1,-,CASSLQGAQTEAFF,TGCGCCAGCAGCTTACAGGGGGCCCAGACTGAAGCTTTCTTT
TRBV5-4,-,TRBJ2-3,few,CASRSKGTDTQYF,TGTGCCAGCAGGAGCAAAGGCACAGATACGCAGTATTTT
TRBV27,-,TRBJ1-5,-,CASSLSGAENRPQHF,TGTGCCAGCAGTTTATCGGGGGCAGAGAACCGGCCCCAGCATTTT
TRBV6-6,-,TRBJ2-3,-,CASSTRLEADTQYF,TGTGCCAGCAGTACCCGACTAGAAGCAGATACGCAGTATTTT
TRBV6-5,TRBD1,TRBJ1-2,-,CASSYSWDSYGYTF,TGTGCCAGCAGTTACTCGTGGGACAGCTATGGCTACACCTTC
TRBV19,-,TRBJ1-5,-,CARGWCRGNQPQHF,TGTGCCAGGGGTTGGTGCCGGGGCAATCAGCCCCAGCATTTT
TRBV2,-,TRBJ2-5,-,CASSYLAAGETQYF,TGTGCCAGCAGCTACCTGGCCGCGGGGGAGACCCAGTACTTC
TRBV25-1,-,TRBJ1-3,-,CASRHNGGAGNTIYF,TGTGCCAGCAGACATAACGGGGGGGCTGGAAACACCATATATTTT
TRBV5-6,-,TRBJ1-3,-,CASTERGTVDTIYF,TGTGCCAGCACCGAAAGGGGCACAGTTGATACCATATATTTT
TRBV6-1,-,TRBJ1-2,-,CASRETDYGYTF,TGTGCCAGCAGGGAGACGGACTATGGCTACACCTTC
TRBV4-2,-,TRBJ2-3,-,CASSPTIRRGGPDTQYF,TGTGCCAGCAGCCCGACTATCAGGAGGGGGGGCCCCGATACGCAGTATTTT
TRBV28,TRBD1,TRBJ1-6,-,CASSQTGSSYNSPLHF,TGTGCCAGCAGTCAGACAGGGAGCTCCTATAATTCACCCCTCCACTTT
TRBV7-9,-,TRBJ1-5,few,CASSHDTGSQHF,TGTGCCAGCAGCCATGACACTGGGAGCCAGCATTTT
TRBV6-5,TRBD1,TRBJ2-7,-,CAPGQDVSYEQYF,TGTGCCCCGGGACAGGACGTCTCCTACGAGCAGTACTTC
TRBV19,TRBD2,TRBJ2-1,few,CASSVRGSSYNEQFF,TGTGCCAGTAGTGTACGCGGGAGCTCCTACAATGAGCAGTTCTTC
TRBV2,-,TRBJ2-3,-,CASRPTSYDTQYF,TGTGCCAGCAGGCCGACTAGTTACGATACGCAGTATTTT
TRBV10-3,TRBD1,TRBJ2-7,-,CAISGQGAYEQYF,TGTGCCATCAGTGGACAGGGGGCCTACGAGCAGTACTTC
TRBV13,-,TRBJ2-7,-,CASSSTGPPYEQYF,TGTGCCAGCAGCTCTACAGGTCCGCCCTACGAGCAGTACTTC
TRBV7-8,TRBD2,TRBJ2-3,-,CASRGSRVAGGGTSTDTQYF,TGTGCCAGCAGGGGGAGCCGCGTAGCGGGGGGTGGAACTAGCACAGATACGCAGTATTTT
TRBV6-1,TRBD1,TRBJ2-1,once,CASSTGTGAREQFF,TGTGCCAGCAGTACAGGGACAGGTGCGAGGGAGCAGTTCTTC
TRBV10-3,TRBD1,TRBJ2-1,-,CAISDREKGNEQFF,TGTGCCATCTCTGACAGGGAAAAGGGCAATGAGCAGTTCTTC